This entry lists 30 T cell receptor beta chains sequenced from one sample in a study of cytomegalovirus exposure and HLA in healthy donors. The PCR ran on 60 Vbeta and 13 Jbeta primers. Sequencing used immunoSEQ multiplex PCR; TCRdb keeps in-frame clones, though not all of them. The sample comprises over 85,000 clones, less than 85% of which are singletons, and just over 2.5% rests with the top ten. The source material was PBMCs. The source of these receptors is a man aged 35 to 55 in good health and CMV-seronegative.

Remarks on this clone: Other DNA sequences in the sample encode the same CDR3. CDR3 protein: CASSRMDRGYNSPLHF. CDR3 in DNA: TGTGCCAGCAGCCGGATGGACAGGGGATATAATTCACCCCTCCACTTT. The chain couples TRBV7-9 to TRBJ1-6; 9 nucleotides match TRBD1. The germline V gene has CDR1 SEHNR and CDR2 FQNEAQ (reference sequence). The trim removed 5 bases at V and 4 bases at J, leaving 6 bases unmatched. This CDR3 spans 16 amino acids.

The CDR3 region is CASSPNQENTEAFF. In DNA form, the CDR3 reads TGTGCCAGCTCACCCAATCAGGAGAACACTGAAGCTTTCTTT. The V gene is TRBV18, the J gene TRBJ1-1; D call uncertain. The CDR3 spans 14 residues. Per germline, CDR1 KGHSH and CDR2 LQKENI. V lost 3 bases to trimming and J lost 1 base, with 9 bases between them.

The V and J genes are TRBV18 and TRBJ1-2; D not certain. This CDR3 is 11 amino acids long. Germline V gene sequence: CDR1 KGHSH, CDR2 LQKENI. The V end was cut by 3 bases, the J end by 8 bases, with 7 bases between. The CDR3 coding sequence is TGTGCCAGCTCACCCCTAGAGGGCTACACCTTC. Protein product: CASSPLEGYTF.

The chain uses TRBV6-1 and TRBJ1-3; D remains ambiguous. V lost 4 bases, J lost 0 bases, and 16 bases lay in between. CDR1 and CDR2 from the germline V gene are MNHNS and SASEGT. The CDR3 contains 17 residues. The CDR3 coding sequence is TGTGCCAGCAGTGGACGACACGACCTAAGCTCTGGAAACACCATATATTTT. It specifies CASSGRHDLSSGNTIYF.

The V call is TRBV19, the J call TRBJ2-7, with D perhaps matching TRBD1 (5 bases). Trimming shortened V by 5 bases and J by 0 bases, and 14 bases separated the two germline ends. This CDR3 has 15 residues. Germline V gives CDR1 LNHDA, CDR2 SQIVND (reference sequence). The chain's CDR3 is CASSPDHRFSYEQYF. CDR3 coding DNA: TGTGCCAGTAGTCCCGACCACAGGTTCTCCTACGAGCAGTACTTC.

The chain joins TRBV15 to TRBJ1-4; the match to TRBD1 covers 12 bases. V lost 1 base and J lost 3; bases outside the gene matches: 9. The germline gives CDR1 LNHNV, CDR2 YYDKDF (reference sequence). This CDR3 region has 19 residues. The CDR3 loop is CATSRGAGTGGRPNEKLFF. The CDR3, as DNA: TGTGCCACCAGCAGAGGGGCCGGGACAGGGGGCCGTCCTAATGAAAAACTGTTTTTT.

The CDR3 here is CASTRTGGDTDTQYF. In DNA form, the CDR3 reads TGTGCCAGCACCCGGACAGGGGGGGACACAGATACGCAGTATTTT. The genes are TRBV5-4 and TRBJ2-3; TRBD1 aligns across 10 bases. CDR1 is SGHNT and CDR2 is YYREEE in the germline V gene (reference sequence). V lost 6 bases to trimming and J lost 2 bases; unmatched junction nucleotides: 6. The CDR3 loop spans 15 amino acids.

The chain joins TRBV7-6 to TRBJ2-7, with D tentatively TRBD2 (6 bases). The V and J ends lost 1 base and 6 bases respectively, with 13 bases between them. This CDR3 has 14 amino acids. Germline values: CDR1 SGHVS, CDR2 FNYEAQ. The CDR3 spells CASSLVSRGGEQYF. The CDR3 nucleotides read TGTGCCAGCAGCTTAGTGTCTCGGGGAGGCGAGCAGTACTTC.

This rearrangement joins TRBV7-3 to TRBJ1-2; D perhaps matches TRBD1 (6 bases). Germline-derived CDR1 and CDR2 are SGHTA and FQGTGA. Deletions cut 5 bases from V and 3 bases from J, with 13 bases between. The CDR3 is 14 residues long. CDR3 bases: TGTGCCAGCAGCGCTTCGTCAGGGGACTATGGCTACACCTTC. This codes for CASSASSGDYGYTF.

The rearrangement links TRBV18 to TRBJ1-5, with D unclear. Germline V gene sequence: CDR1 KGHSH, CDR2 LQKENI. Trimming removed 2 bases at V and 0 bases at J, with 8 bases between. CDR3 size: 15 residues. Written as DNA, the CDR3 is TGTGCCAGCTCACCAAGGTCGGGTAGCAATCAGCCCCAGCATTTT. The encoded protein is CASSPRSGSNQPQHF.

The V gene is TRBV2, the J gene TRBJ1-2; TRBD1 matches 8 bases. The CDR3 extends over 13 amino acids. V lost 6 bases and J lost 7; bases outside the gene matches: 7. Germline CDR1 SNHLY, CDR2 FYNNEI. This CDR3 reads CASRRGQGGGYTF. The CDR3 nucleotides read TGTGCCAGCAGAAGAGGACAGGGTGGTGGCTACACCTTC.

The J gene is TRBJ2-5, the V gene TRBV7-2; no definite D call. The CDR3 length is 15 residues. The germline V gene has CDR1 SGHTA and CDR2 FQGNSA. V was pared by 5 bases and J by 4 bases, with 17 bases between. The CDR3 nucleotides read TGTGCCAGCAGCCCCGGTGAGGCGGCAGTAGAGACCCAGTACTTC. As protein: CASSPGEAAVETQYF.

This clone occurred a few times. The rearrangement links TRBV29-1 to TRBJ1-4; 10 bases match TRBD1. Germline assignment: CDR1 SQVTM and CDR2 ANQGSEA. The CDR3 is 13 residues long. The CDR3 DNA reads TGCAGTGCTGTTGGGACAGGGGAAGAAAAACTGTTTTTT. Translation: CSAVGTGEEKLFF.

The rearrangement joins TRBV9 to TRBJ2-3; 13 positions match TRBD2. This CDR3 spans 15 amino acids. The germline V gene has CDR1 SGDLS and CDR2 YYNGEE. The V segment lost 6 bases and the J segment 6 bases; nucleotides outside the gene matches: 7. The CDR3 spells CASTLTSGGLDTQYF. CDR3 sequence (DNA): TGTGCCAGCACCTTGACTAGCGGGGGGTTGGATACGCAGTATTTT.

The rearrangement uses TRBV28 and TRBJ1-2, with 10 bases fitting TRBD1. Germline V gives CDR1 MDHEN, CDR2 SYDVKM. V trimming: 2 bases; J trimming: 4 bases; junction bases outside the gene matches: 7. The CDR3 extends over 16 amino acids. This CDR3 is CASSLDRGRFFYGYTF. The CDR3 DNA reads TGTGCCAGCAGTTTAGACAGGGGGCGGTTTTTCTATGGCTACACCTTC.

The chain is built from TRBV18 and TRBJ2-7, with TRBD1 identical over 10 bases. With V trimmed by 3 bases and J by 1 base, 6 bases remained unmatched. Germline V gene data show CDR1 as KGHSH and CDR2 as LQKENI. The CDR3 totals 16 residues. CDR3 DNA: TGTGCCAGCTCACCCTGGGGGACAGGGGATTCCTACGAGCAGTACTTC. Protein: CASSPWGTGDSYEQYF.

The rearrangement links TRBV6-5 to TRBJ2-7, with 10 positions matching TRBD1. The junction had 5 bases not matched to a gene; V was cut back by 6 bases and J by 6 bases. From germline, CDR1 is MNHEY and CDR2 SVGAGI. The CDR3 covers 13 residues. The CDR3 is CASSRQGAGEQYF. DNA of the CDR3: TGTGCCAGCAGCCGACAGGGGGCCGGCGAGCAGTACTTC.

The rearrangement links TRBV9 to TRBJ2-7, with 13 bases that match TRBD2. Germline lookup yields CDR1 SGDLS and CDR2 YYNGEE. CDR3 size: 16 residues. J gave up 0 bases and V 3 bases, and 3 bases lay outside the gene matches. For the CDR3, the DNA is TGTGCCAGCAGCGAGGGACTAGCGGGGAGCTCCTACGAGCAGTACTTC. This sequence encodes CASSEGLAGSSYEQYF.

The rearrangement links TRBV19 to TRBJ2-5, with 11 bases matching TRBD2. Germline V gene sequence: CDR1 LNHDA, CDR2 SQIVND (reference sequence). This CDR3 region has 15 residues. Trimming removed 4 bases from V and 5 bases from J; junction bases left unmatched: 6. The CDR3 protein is CASSTPSGGPETQYF. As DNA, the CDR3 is TGTGCCAGTAGTACTCCTAGCGGGGGGCCGGAGACCCAGTACTTC.

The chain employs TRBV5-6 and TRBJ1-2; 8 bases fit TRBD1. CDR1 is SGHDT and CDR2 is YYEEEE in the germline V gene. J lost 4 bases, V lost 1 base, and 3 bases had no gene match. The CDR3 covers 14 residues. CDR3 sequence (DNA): TGTGCCAGCAGCTTGAGTGACAGGGGCTATGGCTACACCTTC. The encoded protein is CASSLSDRGYGYTF.

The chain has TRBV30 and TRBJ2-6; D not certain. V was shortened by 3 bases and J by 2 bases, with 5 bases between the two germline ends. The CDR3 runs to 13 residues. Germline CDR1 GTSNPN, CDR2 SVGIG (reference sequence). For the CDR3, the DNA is TGTGCCTGGAGACACGCTGGGGCCAACGTCCTGACTTTC. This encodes CAWRHAGANVLTF.

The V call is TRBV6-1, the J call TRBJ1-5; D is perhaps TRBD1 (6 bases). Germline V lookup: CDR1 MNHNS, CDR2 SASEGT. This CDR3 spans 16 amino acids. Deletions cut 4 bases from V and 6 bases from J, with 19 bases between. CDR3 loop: CASSVLQGHLGQPQHF. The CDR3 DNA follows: TGTGCCAGCAGTGTTCTACAGGGCCATCTTGGTCAGCCCCAGCATTTT.

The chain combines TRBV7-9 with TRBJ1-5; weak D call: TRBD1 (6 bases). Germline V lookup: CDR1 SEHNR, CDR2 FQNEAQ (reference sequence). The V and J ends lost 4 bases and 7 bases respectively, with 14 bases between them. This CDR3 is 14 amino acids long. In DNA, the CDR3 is TGTGCCAGCAGCTCAGGACAGATTGGGCAGCCCCAGCATTTT. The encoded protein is CASSSGQIGQPQHF.

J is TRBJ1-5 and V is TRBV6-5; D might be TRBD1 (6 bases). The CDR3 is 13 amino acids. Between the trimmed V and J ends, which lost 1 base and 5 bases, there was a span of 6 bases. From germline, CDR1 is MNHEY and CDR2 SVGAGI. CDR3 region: CASSYWTDQPQHF. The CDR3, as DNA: TGTGCCAGCAGTTACTGGACAGATCAGCCCCAGCATTTT.

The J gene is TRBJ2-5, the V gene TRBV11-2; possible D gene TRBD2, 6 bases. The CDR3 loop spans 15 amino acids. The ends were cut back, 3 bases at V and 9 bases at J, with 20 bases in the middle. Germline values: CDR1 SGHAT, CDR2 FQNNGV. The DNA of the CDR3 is TGTGCCAGCAGCTTGCAAGGGACTGGGTCAGCGGCCCAGTACTTC. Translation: CASSLQGTGSAAQYF.

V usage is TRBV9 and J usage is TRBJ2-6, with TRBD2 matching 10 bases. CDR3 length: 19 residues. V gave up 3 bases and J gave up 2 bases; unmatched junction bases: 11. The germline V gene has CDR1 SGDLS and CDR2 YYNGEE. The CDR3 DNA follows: TGTGCCAGCAGCGCTCGTCGGACTAGCGGTGGACCTGGGGCCAACGTCCTGACTTTC. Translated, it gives CASSARRTSGGPGANVLTF.

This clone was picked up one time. CDR3: CASSQGGQGAEKLFF. CDR3 coding DNA: TGCGCCAGCAGCCAAGGGGGACAGGGGGCTGAAAAACTGTTTTTT. The chain uses TRBV5-1 and TRBJ1-4, with TRBD1 identical over 12 bases. Germline V gene data show CDR1 as SGHRS and CDR2 as YFSETQ. This CDR3 contains 15 residues. The trim removed 4 bases at V and 7 bases at J, leaving 5 bases unmatched.

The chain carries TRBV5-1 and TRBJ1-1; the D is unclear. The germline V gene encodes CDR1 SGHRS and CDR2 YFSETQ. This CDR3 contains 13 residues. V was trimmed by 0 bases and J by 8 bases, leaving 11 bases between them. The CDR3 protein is CASSLAPSAEAFF. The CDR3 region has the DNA TGCGCCAGCAGCTTGGCCCCCAGTGCCGAAGCTTTCTTT.

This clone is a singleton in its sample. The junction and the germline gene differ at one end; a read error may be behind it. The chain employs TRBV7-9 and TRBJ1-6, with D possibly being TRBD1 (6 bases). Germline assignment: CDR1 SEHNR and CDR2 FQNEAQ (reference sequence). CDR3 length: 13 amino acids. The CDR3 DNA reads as TGTTCCAGCAGCCGAAGGGGGAATTCACCCCTCCACTTT. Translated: CSSSRRGNSPLHF. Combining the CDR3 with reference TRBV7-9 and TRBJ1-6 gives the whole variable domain DTGVSQNPRHKITKRGQNVTFRCDPISEHNRLYWYRQTLGQGPEFLTYFQNEAQLEKSRLLSDRFSAERPKGSFSTLEIQRTEQGDSAMYLCSSSRRGNSPLHFGNGTRLTVT.

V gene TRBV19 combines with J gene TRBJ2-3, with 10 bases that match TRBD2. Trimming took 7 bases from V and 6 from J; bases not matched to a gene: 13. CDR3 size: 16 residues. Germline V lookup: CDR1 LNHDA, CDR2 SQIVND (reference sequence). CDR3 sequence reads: CASTPGLASRADTQYF. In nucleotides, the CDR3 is TGTGCCAGTACACCGGGACTAGCGAGTCGGGCCGATACGCAGTATTTT.